The clone carrying this TCR beta chain was detected once. CDR1 and CDR2 from the germline V gene are SGHRS and YFSETQ. V lost 4 bases to trimming and J lost 7 bases, with 15 bases between them. This CDR3 comprises 15 residues. Clones were sequenced by immunoSEQ multiplex PCR, and TCRdb holds only the in-frame ones, with some missing. Found here are around 150,000 clones, roughly four fifths of them singletons; the top ten hold roughly 9%. This entry is derived from a study of blood T cell repertoires in COVID-19. Background on the study: COVID-19 samples, acute and convalescent, were from the United States, Italy and Spain.

The sequence was collected from a woman in her forties or fifties with active or convalescent COVID-19. Sequenced input: peripheral blood. The rearrangement links TRBV5-1 to TRBJ1-6; tentative D call: TRBD1 (6 bases). DNA of the CDR3: TGCGCCAGCAGCGGGGGTGCAGGGGAAAATTCACCCCTCCACTTT. As protein: CASSGGAGENSPLHF.